This TCR beta chain was found in a study of T cell repertoires in cytomegalovirus infection. This clonotype was seen only a few times. The antigen remains unidentified. In TCRdb, the reads were re-called with MiXCR into one record per CDR3 protein. The sample gives about 89,000 distinct CDR3 sequences, over 25% of which show up once; about 65% is in the top ten. The specimen was CD8+ T cells from cultured PBMCs, collected from culture after CMV antigen stimulation. The sequence derives from a human donor in good health (CMV status not recorded). Some clones in this sample may be carry-over from other donors' samples.

CDR3 protein: CASSLTASGGRADTQYF. The DNA of the CDR3 is TGTGCCAGCAGCCTCACGGCTAGTGGGGGCCGAGCAGATACGCAGTATTTT. The chain recombines TRBV7-3 with TRBJ2-3, with D tentatively TRBD1 (6 bases). Trimming stripped 5 bases from V and 4 bases from J, with 22 bases between. From germline, CDR1 is SGHTA and CDR2 FQGTGA. The CDR3 is made up of 17 amino acids. Combining the CDR3 with reference TRBV7-3 and TRBJ2-3 gives the whole variable domain GAGVSQTPSNKVTEKGKYVELRCDPISGHTALYWYRQSLGQGPEFLIYFQGTGAADDSGLPNDRFFAVRPEGSVSTLKIQRTERGDSAVYLCASSLTASGGRADTQYFGPGTRLTVL.